Listed here are 22 T cell receptor beta chains from one sample, sequenced in a study of response to subunit inactivated influenza vaccine. MiXCR, run by TCRdb on the RT-PCR reads, gives a single entry per CDR3 protein. The table records some 800,000 distinct CDR3 sequences, 21% of them present only once. The specimen was PBMCs from blood, collected about 5 days after vaccination. The receptors shown here come from a man in his forties or fifties who received an inactivated influenza vaccine.

The chain combines TRBV7-3 with TRBJ2-1, with D possibly TRBD1 on 6 matching bases. The CDR3 extends over 15 amino acids. V was trimmed by 1 base and J by 5 bases, leaving 12 bases between them. CDR1 and CDR2 (germline): SGHTA, FQGTGA. CDR3 DNA sequence: TGTGCCAGCAGCTTAAGTTTTGGGGACAACAATGAGCAGTTCTTC. Protein: CASSLSFGDNNEQFF. Supplemented by reference TRBV7-3 and TRBJ2-1, the full variable domain reads GAGVSQTPSNKVTEKGKYVELRCDPISGHTALYWYRQSLGQGPEFLIYFQGTGAADDSGLPNDRFFAVRPEGSVSTLKIQRTERGDSAVYLCASSLSFGDNNEQFFGPGTRLTVL.

The rearrangement joins TRBV7-9 to TRBJ2-1; the match to TRBD2 covers 8 bases. The CDR3 totals 17 residues. Per germline, CDR1 SEHNR and CDR2 FQNEAQ (reference sequence). Trimming cost V 5 bases and J 6 bases; bases outside gene matches: 15. In DNA form, the CDR3 reads TGTGCCAGCAGCCCACGGGCCGGACTCCGGGGGGGCAATGAGCAGTTCTTC. This translates into CASSPRAGLRGGNEQFF.

The V call is TRBV28, the J call TRBJ2-5; 12 bases line up with TRBD2. Germline-derived CDR1 and CDR2 are MDHEN and SYDVKM. V dropped 8 bases and J dropped 9; count of bases not matched to a gene: 7. The CDR3 consists of 13 residues. The CDR3 DNA follows: TGTGCCAGCTATCTAGCGGGAGGGGGGGCCCAGTACTTC. Translated, it gives CASYLAGGGAQYF.

This clonotype was counted a few times. The chain joins TRBV13 to TRBJ2-7; D tentatively fits TRBD1 or TRBD2 (6 bases each). V was clipped by 2 bases and J by 3 bases, with 11 bases between them. The CDR3 length is 14 residues. Germline assignment: CDR1 PRHDT and CDR2 FYEKMQ (reference sequence). The CDR3 loop reads CASSLRGVIYEQYF. DNA for the CDR3: TGTGCCAGCAGCTTAAGGGGGGTCATCTACGAGCAGTACTTC.

This clonotype was seen only a few times. V gene TRBV27 combines with J gene TRBJ2-7, with a possible D match to TRBD2 (5 bases). The V end lost 4 bases, the J end lost 6 bases, and 16 bases lay between the germline ends. Germline V gene data show CDR1 as MNHEY and CDR2 as SMNVEV (reference sequence). The CDR3 has 14 amino acids. The CDR3 sequence: CASSYRAYSVEQYF. The CDR3 region has the DNA TGTGCCAGCAGTTACCGGGCCTATAGCGTCGAGCAGTACTTC.

This clonotype was counted a single time. The rearrangement uses TRBV12-3 or TRBV12-4 and TRBJ1-5, with 12 bases aligning to TRBD1. The CDR3 is 15 residues long. The junction had 8 bases not matched to a gene; V was cut back by 3 bases and J by 11 bases. The CDR3 DNA reads TGTGCCAGCAGTTTCGGGACAGGGGGCTCTAGGGCCCAGCATTTT. Its translation: CASSFGTGGSRAQHF.

This chain's CDR3 is CSARDGVTYEQYF. The CDR3 DNA reads TGCAGTGCTAGAGATGGGGTAACCTACGAGCAGTACTTC. The V call is TRBV20-1, the J call TRBJ2-7; the D is unclear. Trimming removed 0 bases from V and 2 bases from J, with 8 bases in between. The CDR3 length is 13 residues. Germline-derived CDR1 and CDR2 are DFQATT and SNEGSKA (reference sequence).

The V call is TRBV6-5, the J call TRBJ2-6; possibly TRBD1 or TRBD2 for D (5 bases each). V shed 2 bases and J shed 0 bases, with 14 bases lying between them. The length of the CDR3 is 18 residues. Germline V gives CDR1 MNHEY, CDR2 SVGAGI. The CDR3 sequence: CASSYGRGLSSGANVLTF. Written as DNA, the CDR3 is TGTGCCAGCAGTTACGGACGGGGCCTGAGCTCTGGGGCCAACGTCCTGACTTTC.

Of note for this clonotype: Germline is not matched at one junction end, which may reflect a read error. The chain couples TRBV9 to TRBJ2-2, with 13 bases lining up with TRBD2. The CDR3 is 16 amino acids. CDR1 and CDR2 from the germline V gene are SGDLS and YYNGEE. The CDR3 loop is CASSLRTSGGTRELFF. CDR3 sequence (DNA): TGTGCCAGCAGCTTAAGGACTAGCGGGGGCACCAGGGAGCTGTTTTTT.

This clonotype was detected only a few times. This sequence joins TRBV18 and TRBJ1-2; D gene ambiguous. V was clipped by 3 bases and J by 4 bases, with 6 bases between them. Per germline, CDR1 KGHSH and CDR2 LQKENI. The CDR3 spans 12 residues. DNA for the CDR3: TGTGCCAGCTCACCGCCCACCTATGGCTACACCTTC. Residues: CASSPPTYGYTF.

The rearrangement links TRBV29-1 to TRBJ2-5; D ambiguous. The germline V and J ends were trimmed by 4 bases and 1 base, with 13 bases remaining between them. This CDR3 spans 14 amino acids. From germline, CDR1 is SQVTM and CDR2 ANQGSEA. CDR3 sequence: CSVVGRLLQETQYF. The DNA for the CDR3 is TGCAGCGTTGTCGGCCGATTACTCCAAGAGACCCAGTACTTC.

The rearrangement joins TRBV6-1 to TRBJ2-7, with 14 bases fitting TRBD2. V was clipped by 4 bases and J by 3 bases; unmatched bases: 14. CDR3 size: 19 residues. Germline V gene lookup returns CDR1 MNHNS and CDR2 SASEGT. CDR3 sequence (DNA): TGTGCCAGCAGTGGGGGACTAGCGGGAGAGACGAGATTATTCTACGAGCAGTACTTC. This sequence encodes CASSGGLAGETRLFYEQYF.

This clonotype was counted between two and nine times. This chain joins TRBV4-2 and TRBJ2-3, with D tentatively TRBD2 (5 bases). V was trimmed by 8 bases and J by 2 bases, leaving 14 bases between them. CDR3 length: 14 residues. The V gene's germline CDR1 is LGHNA and CDR2 YNFKEQ. DNA of the CDR3: TGTGCCAGCGGTGCCGGGGAAGCCACAGATACGCAGTATTTT. It yields the protein CASGAGEATDTQYF.

This clonotype has more than one count but fewer than ten. The rearrangement joins TRBV29-1 to TRBJ2-3, with 15 bases matching TRBD2. The CDR3 extends over 14 amino acids. The V gene's germline CDR1 is SQVTM and CDR2 ANQGSEA. J gave up 8 bases and V 3 bases, and 3 bases lay outside the gene matches. The CDR3 loop reads CSVDGGLAGGTQYF. In DNA form, the CDR3 reads TGCAGCGTTGATGGGGGACTAGCGGGAGGTACGCAGTATTTT.

The chain has TRBV20-1 and TRBJ2-1; possible D gene TRBD1, 6 bases. The CDR3 consists of 15 residues. Per the germline V gene, CDR1 is DFQATT and CDR2 is SNEGSKA (reference sequence). V lost 6 bases to trimming and J lost 0 bases, with 15 bases between them. CDR3 in DNA: TGCAGTGCGGCCGGGACAACCAACTCCTACAATGAGCAGTTCTTC. This codes for CSAAGTTNSYNEQFF.

The chain has TRBV7-2 and TRBJ2-3, with TRBD2 matching 14 bases. Germline V gene data show CDR1 as SGHTA and CDR2 as FQGNSA. This CDR3 is 16 amino acids long. Germline trimming cut 3 bases from V and 4 bases from J; bases unmatched to any gene: 3. CDR3 residues: CASSLTSGGAADTQYF. CDR3 sequence (DNA): TGTGCCAGCAGCTTGACTAGCGGGGGGGCCGCAGATACGCAGTATTTT.

This clonotype was seen ten or more times. The chain carries TRBV11-1 and TRBJ2-1, with TRBD2 identical over 7 bases. V shed 6 bases, J shed 6 bases, and the junction held 26 bases outside the gene matches. The CDR3 runs to 20 residues. Per germline, CDR1 SGHAT and CDR2 FQDESV (reference sequence). The CDR3 coding sequence is TGTGCCAGCAGTTCGACAGAGTCCAGGTCAGAGACTAGCCCTCTCAATGAGCAGTTCTTC. Protein sequence: CASSSTESRSETSPLNEQFF.

This chain joins TRBV29-1 and TRBJ2-7; weak D call: TRBD1 (6 bases). The germline V gene encodes CDR1 SQVTM and CDR2 ANQGSEA. This CDR3 has 13 residues. V was clipped by 4 bases and J by 1 base, with 11 bases between them. The CDR3 here is CSVGGLGSYEQYF. In DNA, the CDR3 is TGCAGCGTTGGGGGGCTTGGATCCTACGAGCAGTACTTC.

This clonotype was found a few times. The chain has TRBV4-2 and TRBJ1-3; D not certain. CDR1 and CDR2 from the germline V gene are LGHNA and YNFKEQ. The CDR3 runs to 15 residues. V was clipped by 3 bases and J by 0 bases, with 9 bases between them. The CDR3 DNA is TGTGCCAGCAGCCAGGACCTCAGCTCTGGAAACACCATATATTTT. It specifies CASSQDLSSGNTIYF.

This clonotype was detected only once. The rearrangement joins TRBV24-1 to TRBJ2-2; TRBD1 aligns across 10 bases. Germline assignment: CDR1 KGHDR and CDR2 SFDVKD. Trimming at V came to 4 bases and at J to 4 bases, leaving 5 bases not matched to a gene. The length of the CDR3 is 16 residues. Written as DNA, the CDR3 is TGTGCCACCAGTGACTCCGGGACAGGGGTCACCGGGGAGCTGTTTTTT. This gives the protein CATSDSGTGVTGELFF.

This clonotype was detected only a few times. V is TRBV7-8 and J is TRBJ2-7, with TRBD2 matching over 8 bases. The germline V gene encodes CDR1 SGHVS and CDR2 FQNEAQ. Trimming cost V 5 bases and J 0 bases; bases outside gene matches: 21. The CDR3 covers 20 residues. The CDR3 reads CASSPGAGGRTVPSSYEQYF. CDR3 DNA: TGTGCCAGCAGCCCAGGGGCGGGCGGGAGGACAGTTCCGAGCTCCTACGAGCAGTACTTC.

The V gene is TRBV27, the J gene TRBJ1-1; D call uncertain. The CDR3 extends over 16 amino acids. The V gene's germline CDR1 is MNHEY and CDR2 SMNVEV (reference sequence). The V gene lost 1 base and the J gene lost 3 bases, with 15 bases spanning the gap. The CDR3 loop is CASSLYGYPMHTEAFF. In DNA form, the CDR3 reads TGTGCCAGCAGTTTATACGGTTATCCCATGCACACTGAAGCTTTCTTT.